A selection of T cell receptor beta chains follows, all from one sample in a study of T cell changes during pregnancy in multiple sclerosis. Method: immunoSEQ multiplex PCR; TCRdb's copy keeps in-frame clones and lacks some. The sample holds 100,000 or so clones, around 93% seen once. The sequencing used peripheral blood, collected in the first trimester of pregnancy. These receptors were obtained from a female donor with multiple sclerosis, enrolled in a pregnancy study. Both conserved end residues are part of each CDR3.

>TRBJ1-1|TRBV6-6
CASSSHRTDTEAFF
>TRBJ2-5|TRBV9
CASSGGGAETQYF
>TRBJ2-3|TRBV19
CASSTLAGVRDTQYF
>TRBJ1-6|TRBV10-3
CAISGGGGYNSPLHF
>TRBJ2-7|TRBV5-1
CASSPEGYEQYF
>TRBJ2-5|TRBV6-6
CASRDSGQGQTQYF
>TRBJ1-5|TRBV19
CASSPRGQGRINQPQHF
>TRBJ1-5|TRBV2
CASSERAGTALNQPQHF
>TRBJ2-1|TRBV9
CASSVGGLGNEQFF
>TRBJ2-7|TRBV5-6
CASSLITGPYEQYF
>TRBJ2-7|TRBV5-1
CASSVARTGDEQYF
>TRBJ2-7|TRBV27
CASSFSGVTPGEQYF
>TRBJ2-7|TRBV9
CASSVGGDSSEQYF
>TRBJ1-2|TRBV28
CASSLRAGIRLNYGYTF
>TRBJ1-4|TRBV9
CASSPQGVSTNEKLFF
>TRBJ1-6|TRBV7-9
CASSPLTGGSNSPLHF
>TRBJ2-5|TRBV18
CASIEQGKETQYF
>TRBJ2-7|TRBV6-1
CASSEQVSFPSYEQYF
>TRBJ1-2|TRBV5-4
CASSKIRGNYGYTF
>TRBJ2-1|TRBV9
CASSVRTSGDAEQFF
>TRBJ2-1|TRBV7-7
CASSPGSAAEQFF
>TRBJ2-7|TRBV5-1
CASSLVGVFYEQYF
>TRBJ1-5|TRBV9
CASSVGVAGPPQHF
>TRBJ2-3|TRBV7-2
CASIPDGRGGLDTQYF
>TRBJ2-7|TRBV6-1
CASSEAWGSGGHEQYF
>TRBJ2-7|TRBV9
CASSVGAGADGQYF
>TRBJ2-7|TRBV19
CASSIGGVHEQYF
>TRBJ2-5|TRBV6-1
CASRQEGQETQYF
>TRBJ2-5|TRBV7-2
CASTERGPPETQYF
>TRBJ2-4|TRBV28
CASETITGRGKIQYF
>TRBJ1-1|TRBV19
CASSSTLNTEAFF
>TRBJ2-3|TRBV4-2
CASSRLGTDTQYF
>TRBJ1-6|TRBV9
CASSGTGQINSPLHF
>TRBJ1-1|TRBV5-4
CASSSGGQGGTEAFF
>TRBJ1-4|TRBV5-1
CASTYQGLGGEKLFF
>TRBJ1-1|TRBV2
CASSELDRESAEAFF
>TRBJ2-7|TRBV11-2
CASSPGTSVPYEQYF
>TRBJ2-7|TRBV5-1
CASSFIAGRAYEQYF
>TRBJ1-5|TRBV25-1
CASNSGVGQPQHF
>TRBJ1-2|TRBV6-5
CASSYSRNAQYGYTF
>TRBJ2-5|TRBV19
CASSFGTEETQYF
>TRBJ1-1|TRBV5-1
CASRLRGPEAFF
>TRBJ2-2|TRBV6-6
CASSYEVGGELFF
>TRBJ1-5|TRBV19
CASSTQGYNQPQHF
>TRBJ2-1|TRBV18
CASSAKARGEQFF
>TRBJ2-3|TRBV7-9
CASSPTVWSTDTQYF
>TRBJ2-1|TRBV27
CASSGPVLREFF
>TRBJ1-5|TRBV30
CAWRSSGNQPQHF
>TRBJ1-1|TRBV4-1
CASSQERGRAFF
>TRBJ1-4|TRBV5-1
CASRETGEVDEKLFF
>TRBJ2-7|TRBV6-1
CASSDGTGDPYEQYF
>TRBJ2-5|TRBV5-4
CASSQGVQKRGPQETQYF